These 11 T cell receptor beta chains were sequenced from one sample in a study of neoadjuvant anti-PD-1 for oral cavity cancer. The assay was immunoSEQ multiplex PCR, and TCRdb's table has in-frame clones only and misses some. The profile shows around 60,000 clones, approximately 79% of them singletons. Sequenced material: PBMCs, taken before nivolumab (anti-PD-1) treatment. The receptors here all came from a person between 40 and 79 years old with oral cavity squamous cell carcinoma.

CDR3 bases: TGTGCCAGCAGTCCCCTGACAGGGACGGCCACAGATACGCAGTATTTT. As protein: CASSPLTGTATDTQYF. The V call is TRBV5-6, the J call TRBJ2-3, with TRBD1 matching over 7 bases. The germline V gene encodes CDR1 SGHDT and CDR2 YYEEEE. Germline trimming cut 5 bases from V and 2 bases from J; bases unmatched to any gene: 11. The CDR3 extends over 16 amino acids.

The chain joins TRBV6-6 to TRBJ1-1; D perhaps matches TRBD1 (6 bases). Looked up from germline, CDR1 is MNHNY and CDR2 is SVGAGI (reference sequence). Trimming removed 10 bases at V and 3 bases at J, with 21 bases between. The CDR3 loop spans 15 amino acids. CDR3 residues: CATIARGHRDTEAFF. CDR3 sequence (DNA): TGTGCCACAATCGCCAGGGGCCACCGGGACACTGAAGCTTTCTTT.

This rearrangement joins TRBV28 to TRBJ2-7; 12 nucleotides align to TRBD1. V gave up 3 bases and J gave up 7 bases; unmatched junction bases: 16. This CDR3 region has 18 residues. CDR1 and CDR2 (germline): MDHEN, SYDVKM. Here the CDR3 DNA reads TGTGCCAGCAGTTTGCCGACCCCCCTGGGACAGGGGGCGAAAGAGCAGTACTTC. Amino acids: CASSLPTPLGQGAKEQYF.

The CDR3 bases are TGTGCCAGCAGTGTGGGAAACAGGGGGGTGAACACTGAAGCTTTCTTT. It encodes CASSVGNRGVNTEAFF. The chain links TRBV6-1 to TRBJ1-1, with 8 bases that match TRBD1. Trimming at V came to 4 bases and at J to 0 bases, leaving 7 bases not matched to a gene. This CDR3 region has 16 residues. Germline assignment: CDR1 MNHNS and CDR2 SASEGT.

This clone came up once. The V and J genes are TRBV7-9 and TRBJ2-1; tentatively, D is TRBD2 (7 bases). The CDR3 is 14 residues long. Trimming cost V 7 bases and J 10 bases, with 20 bases left between them. CDR1 is SEHNR and CDR2 is FQNEAQ in the germline V gene (reference sequence). The CDR3 DNA sequence: TGTGCCAGCATCCCGGGGAGGGGGGGCCCCGAGCAGTTCTTC. It yields the protein CASIPGRGGPEQFF. Based on the CDR3 plus reference TRBV7-9 and TRBJ2-1, the full variable domain is DTGVSQNPRHKITKRGQNVTFRCDPISEHNRLYWYRQTLGQGPEFLTYFQNEAQLEKSRLLSDRFSAERPKGSFSTLEIQRTEQGDSAMYLCASIPGRGGPEQFFGPGTRLTVL.

The rearrangement uses TRBV5-1 and TRBJ2-3; 10 bases agree with TRBD2. CDR3 size: 18 residues. Trimming cost V 0 bases and J 3 bases; bases outside gene matches: 10. Germline loops: CDR1 SGHRS, CDR2 YFSETQ. In DNA form, the CDR3 reads TGCGCCAGCAGCTTGGCCACCACAGCGGGAGGGGTTACAGATACGCAGTATTTT. Amino acid sequence: CASSLATTAGGVTDTQYF. The full variable domain, completed using reference TRBV5-1 and TRBJ2-3, is KAGVTQTPRYLIKTRGQQVTLSCSPISGHRSVSWYQQTPGQGLQFLFEYFSETQRNKGNFPGRFSGRQFSNSRSEMNVSTLELGDSALYLCASSLATTAGGVTDTQYFGPGTRLTVL.

V usage is TRBV7-2 and J usage is TRBJ2-2; perhaps TRBD2 as D (6 bases). The CDR3 runs to 16 residues. Germline loops: CDR1 SGHTA, CDR2 FQGNSA. V was trimmed by 1 base and J by 3 bases, leaving 12 bases between them. CDR3 protein: CASSLGLGGYTGELFF. In DNA, the CDR3 is TGTGCCAGCAGCTTAGGACTCGGGGGTTACACCGGGGAGCTGTTTTTT.

The rearrangement uses TRBV2 and TRBJ2-3; TRBD2 is a possible D gene (7 bases). V was pared by 5 bases and J by 0 bases, with 12 bases between. This CDR3 has 15 residues. The germline V gene encodes CDR1 SNHLY and CDR2 FYNNEI. CDR3 amino acids: CASSRGGYSTDTQYF. DNA for the CDR3: TGTGCCAGCAGTAGGGGGGGTTACAGCACAGATACGCAGTATTTT.

The V gene is TRBV2, the J gene TRBJ1-5; tentatively, D is TRBD1 (5 bases). The CDR3 extends over 16 amino acids. CDR1 and CDR2 from the germline V gene are SNHLY and FYNNEI. V lost 2 bases to trimming and J lost 3 bases, with 14 bases between them. CDR3: CASSEMEQENNQPQHF. CDR3 nucleotide sequence: TGTGCCAGCAGTGAAATGGAACAGGAAAACAATCAGCCCCAGCATTTT.

The chain joins TRBV28 to TRBJ1-5; the D gene is possibly TRBD1 (5 bases). V was clipped by 3 bases and J by 8 bases, with 14 bases between them. The CDR3 length is 14 residues. CDR1 is MDHEN, CDR2 SYDVKM, per germline. CDR3 DNA: TGTGCCAGCAGTTTGAGGGGACCCTGGGAGCCCCAGCATTTT. Translating gives CASSLRGPWEPQHF.

The chain employs TRBV6-6 and TRBJ1-5; D remains unclear. The CDR3 has 15 residues. The V and J ends lost 7 bases and 3 bases respectively, with 16 bases between them. CDR1 and CDR2 from the germline V gene are MNHNY and SVGAGI (reference sequence). The CDR3 DNA reads TGTGCCAGCACATCCCAAGGTCGGCCCAATCAGCCCCAGCATTTT. Its protein product is CASTSQGRPNQPQHF.